This T cell receptor beta chain was found in a study of early T cells in non-severe SARS-CoV-2 infection. Separate cDNA molecules each had unique molecular identifiers attached to them. TCRdb fed the 5' RACE reads into MiXCR, producing one record per CDR3 protein. The sample holds tens of thousands of distinct CDR3 sequences, less than 9.5% seen once. The sequenced sample was whole blood. The receptor comes from an adult who was a healthcare worker with PCR-confirmed SARS-CoV-2 infection or an uninfected control (not recorded which).

DNA for the CDR3: TGTGCCAGCGACTGGGGGGCGAACACCGGGGAGCTGTTTTTT. Its protein is CASDWGANTGELFF. This chain uses TRBV7-8 with TRBJ2-2, with D perhaps matching TRBD2 (6 bases). The CDR3 consists of 14 residues. Trimming shortened V by 8 bases and J by 0 bases, and 10 bases separated the two germline ends. The V gene's germline CDR1 is SGHVS and CDR2 FQNEAQ.